This TCR beta chain comes out of a study of cytomegalovirus exposure and HLA in healthy donors. Of note for this clone: Its antigen remains unidentified.

V lost 0 bases and J lost 1, with 16 bases in between. CDR3 length: 17 residues. The germline gives CDR1 SGHDT, CDR2 YYEEEE. General study results and limits: It was reported in a later analysis that an Asian-associated ancestry cluster showed fewer N-insertions than the 666-donor mean.

A multiplex PCR was run with 60 Vbeta primers and 13 Jbeta primers. The repertoire was sequenced with immunoSEQ multiplex PCR; TCRdb's copy has only in-frame clones and lacks some. Among about 150,000 clones listed, 70% to 85% were seen once. The chain combines TRBV5-6 with TRBJ2-5, with D unresolved. The sequenced material came from PBMCs. The source is a man aged 35-49 years in good health and CMV-seronegative. The CDR3, as DNA: TGTGCCAGCAGCTTGGTTGGCTATCCAGACTTCCAAGAGACCCAGTACTTC. Encoded protein: CASSLVGYPDFQETQYF.